The present TCR beta chain was sequenced within a study of blood T cell repertoires in COVID-19. Germline V CDR1 and CDR2: SGHVS, FQNEAQ. V lost 3 bases, J lost 4 bases, and 10 bases lay in between. This CDR3 region has 14 residues. Assay: immunoSEQ multiplex PCR; the TCRdb copy retains only in-frame clones and omits some. This table holds about 160,000 clones, approximately 83% found once. This clone was recorded a few times. Sequenced: peripheral blood. This receptor was obtained from a man aged 65 to 79 with acute or convalescent COVID-19. The gene calls are TRBV7-8 and TRBJ1-5, with D possibly matching TRBD1 (6 bases). As DNA, the CDR3 is TGTGCCAGCAGCTTGAACAGGGATAATCAGCCCCAGCATTTT. Protein product: CASSLNRDNQPQHF.